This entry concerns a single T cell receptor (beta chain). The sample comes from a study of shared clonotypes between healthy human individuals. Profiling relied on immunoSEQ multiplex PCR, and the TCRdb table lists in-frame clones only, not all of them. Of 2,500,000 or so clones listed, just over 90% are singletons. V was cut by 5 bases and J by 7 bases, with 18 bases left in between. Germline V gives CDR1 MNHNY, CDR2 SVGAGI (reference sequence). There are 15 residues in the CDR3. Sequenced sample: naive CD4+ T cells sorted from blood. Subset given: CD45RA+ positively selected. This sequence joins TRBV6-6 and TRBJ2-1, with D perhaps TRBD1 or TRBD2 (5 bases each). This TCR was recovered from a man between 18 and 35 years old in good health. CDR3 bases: TGTGCCAGCAGTAAGGGGACGGCTGGCGGGAATGAGCAGTTCTTC. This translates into CASSKGTAGGNEQFF.